This T cell receptor beta chain emerged from a study of metastatic and nonmetastatic thyroid tumors. General study findings and limits: Within blood and tumor, benign nodules reportedly had significantly lower TCR beta diversity than malignant thyroid tumors did.

Before thyroid surgery, none of the patients had received any treatment. The length of the CDR3 is 17 residues. Trimming cost V 5 bases and J 6 bases, with 26 bases left between them. Germline CDR1 reads MNHEY; CDR2 reads SMNVEV (reference sequence). To note about this clone: The antigen is unknown.

Original handling: Differences in CDR3 between clinicopathological groups were drawn on to build a classifier intended to discriminate distant-metastatic papillary thyroid cancer patients. TCRdb reanalyzed the PCR reads via MiXCR. The V and J calls were determined by TCRdb, not by the authors. Of some 21,000 clones listed, roughly 25% are singletons. This sequence originates from a male donor with papillary thyroid cancer or a benign thyroid nodule (not recorded which). Some clones in this sample may be carry-over from other donors' samples. This chain links TRBV27 with TRBJ2-7; D is ambiguous. Sequenced sample: blood. The CDR3 DNA reads as TGTGCCAGCAGTCCCTACCCCCTGACCGTGCAACGAGGCGAGCAGTACTTC. Amino acid sequence: CASSPYPLTVQRGEQYF.